Below are 25 T cell receptor beta chains sequenced from a single sample in a study of T-cell reconstitution after alpha-beta-depleted transplantation in children. A library of TCRbeta sequences, prepared with unique molecular identifiers, was generated. In TCRdb, the PCR reads were re-called with MiXCR into one record per CDR3 protein. This table has approximately 270,000 distinct CDR3 sequences, about 10% appearing once. The sequenced sample was PBMCs from the stem cell graft donor, obtained from the stem cell graft. The source is a human donor who donated a stem cell graft to a child with SCID.

The table lists this clonotype with a few counts. The rearrangement uses TRBV5-1 and TRBJ2-2; D is tentatively TRBD1 or TRBD2 (5 bases each). From germline, CDR1 is SGHRS and CDR2 YFSETQ. Trimming removed 6 bases from V and 1 base from J, with 10 bases in between. This CDR3 has 14 residues. CDR3 DNA: TGCGCCAGCACACGGGACGGGAACACCGGGGAGCTGTTTTTT. Its protein is CASTRDGNTGELFF. The entire variable domain, with the rest obtained from reference TRBV5-1 and TRBJ2-2, is as follows: KAGVTQTPRYLIKTRGQQVTLSCSPISGHRSVSWYQQTPGQGLQFLFEYFSETQRNKGNFPGRFSGRQFSNSRSEMNVSTLELGDSALYLCASTRDGNTGELFFGEGSRLTVL.

This clonotype was observed a handful of times. V gene TRBV19 combines with J gene TRBJ2-5; TRBD2 agrees at 11 bases. V was pared by 6 bases and J by 2 bases, with 2 bases of the junction left unmatched. In germline, CDR1 is LNHDA, CDR2 SQIVND (reference sequence). CDR3 length equals 14 residues. Here the CDR3 reads CASRTSGVQETQYF. In DNA, the CDR3 is TGTGCCAGTAGGACTAGCGGGGTGCAAGAGACCCAGTACTTC.

This clonotype appeared a single time. The rearrangement joins TRBV4-1 to TRBJ2-6; no clear D. Germline V gene data show CDR1 as MGHRA and CDR2 as YSYEKL. This CDR3 region has 15 residues. V was cut by 7 bases and J by 4 bases, with 14 bases left in between. CDR3 sequence (DNA): TGCGCCAGCAATGACGCCGGTTTCGGGGCCAACGTCCTGACTTTC. Its translation: CASNDAGFGANVLTF.

This clonotype was detected ten times or more. CDR3 region: CAITPTSGVSTDTQYF. CDR3 in DNA: TGTGCCATCACCCCGACTAGCGGGGTGAGCACAGATACGCAGTATTTT. This rearrangement joins TRBV10-3 to TRBJ2-3; 11 bases map to TRBD2. There are 16 residues in the CDR3. J gave up 0 bases and V 7 bases, and 6 bases lay outside the gene matches. CDR1 and CDR2 (germline): ENHRY, SYGVKD.

This clonotype was observed a handful of times. This sequence joins TRBV18 and TRBJ2-7; 10 bases are a match to TRBD2. With 3 bases clipped from V and 4 bases from J, the junction kept 6 bases outside the gene matches. This CDR3 has 15 amino acids. Germline V CDR1 and CDR2: KGHSH, LQKENI. The CDR3 DNA reads as TGTGCCAGCTCACCGAGCGGGGGGGGTCTTTACGAGCAGTACTTC. It encodes CASSPSGGGLYEQYF.

The J gene is TRBJ1-1, the V gene TRBV5-1; weak D call: TRBD1 (5 bases). From germline, CDR1 is SGHRS and CDR2 YFSETQ. This CDR3 is built from 14 residues. Trimming took 4 bases from V and 8 from J, leaving 18 bases between them. As DNA, the CDR3 is TGCGCCAGCAGCGACCCAGGGCGAGGTAGCGAAGCTTTCTTT. Its translation is CASSDPGRGSEAFF.

This rearrangement joins TRBV21-1 to TRBJ2-1; TRBD2 reflects the table's D call only, with no check against the DNA. TRBV21-1 is noted as a pseudogene. The CDR3 contains 15 residues. The CDR3 DNA follows: TGTGCCAGCAGACCGGGACTAGCGGGATCAAATGAGCAGTTCTTC. It translates to CASRPGLAGSNEQFF.

Concerning this clonotype itself: This may be a read error: a much more frequent sequence differs by one nucleotide. The rearrangement joins TRBV29-1 to TRBJ2-2; perhaps TRBD1 as D (6 bases). CDR3 length: 13 residues. CDR1 is SQVTM, CDR2 ANQGSEA, per germline. With 4 bases removed from V and 5 bases from J, the gap between germline ends came to 11 bases. Written as DNA, the CDR3 is TGCAGCGTTGGGACAGTGGTTACCGGGGAGCTGTTTTTT. Translating gives CSVGTVVTGELFF.

This clonotype was seen repeatedly, ten times or more. The chain couples TRBV12-3 or TRBV12-4 to TRBJ2-2, with 10 bases identical to TRBD1. Losses at the gene ends were 4 bases for V and 4 bases for J; bases not matched to a gene: 3. The CDR3 extends over 15 amino acids. CDR3 in DNA: TGTGCCAGCAGTTCGCGGACAGGGGGCACCGGGGAGCTGTTTTTT. Translated: CASSSRTGGTGELFF.

In its sample, this clonotype was seen a few times. The chain has TRBV5-5 and TRBJ1-5; 7 nucleotides line up with TRBD1. The CDR3 extends over 17 amino acids. The germline V gene encodes CDR1 SGHKS and CDR2 YYEKEE (reference sequence). V dropped 1 base and J dropped 4; count of bases not matched to a gene: 11. CDR3 bases: TGTGCCAGCAGCTTGTCTGATCTGGGCAGGGGGAATCAGCCCCAGCATTTT. It codes for CASSLSDLGRGNQPQHF.

V is TRBV19 and J is TRBJ2-1; unclear D gene. V lost 4 bases and J lost 5, with 18 bases in between. The CDR3 loop spans 16 amino acids. Germline V gene sequence: CDR1 LNHDA, CDR2 SQIVND (reference sequence). For the CDR3, the DNA is TGTGCCAGTAGTACCGGACCATCAAGAACACACAATGAGCAGTTCTTC. Translated, it gives CASSTGPSRTHNEQFF. Full variable domain (remainder filled in from reference TRBV19 and TRBJ2-1): DGGITQSPKYLFRKEGQNVTLSCEQNLNHDAMYWYRQDPGQGLRLIYYSQIVNDFQKGDIAEGYSVSREKKESFPLTVTSAQKNPTAFYLCASSTGPSRTHNEQFFGPGTRLTVL.

This clonotype was found a few times. CDR3 in DNA: TGCAGTGCTAGGGGGACGATTCCCTACGAGCAGTACTTC. Translated, it gives CSARGTIPYEQYF. The V gene is TRBV20-1, the J gene TRBJ2-7, with D possibly being TRBD1 or TRBD2 (5 bases each). CDR1 is DFQATT, CDR2 SNEGSKA, per germline (reference sequence). This CDR3 region has 13 residues. V lost 3 bases and J 2 bases, leaving 11 bases between the germline ends.

In this sample, this clonotype turned up a few times. The CDR3 bases are TGCGCCAGCAAGCGGGGGGGGCCCCAAGAGACCCAGTACTTC. It specifies CASKRGGPQETQYF. The chain links TRBV5-1 to TRBJ2-5, with 10 bases aligning to TRBD2. Germline CDR1 and CDR2: SGHRS and YFSETQ. The trim removed 6 bases at V and 1 base at J, leaving 3 bases unmatched. The CDR3 contains 14 residues.

This clonotype was recorded a few times. This sequence joins TRBV2 and TRBJ1-4; 9 nucleotides match TRBD1. The CDR3 length is 14 residues. With V trimmed by 7 bases and J by 6 bases, 6 bases remained unmatched. Germline CDR1 SNHLY, CDR2 FYNNEI. CDR3 region: CASKHRGQDEKLFF. The CDR3 region has the DNA TGTGCCAGCAAACACAGGGGGCAGGATGAAAAACTGTTTTTT.

The chain carries TRBV9 and TRBJ2-1, with D perhaps being TRBD1 or TRBD2 (5 bases each). The CDR3 covers 16 residues. The germline CDR1 and CDR2 sequences are SGDLS and YYNGEE. The V end lost 4 bases, the J end lost 6 bases, and 20 bases lay between the germline ends. The CDR3 loop reads CASSPEPGTAPNEQFF. Written as DNA, the CDR3 is TGTGCCAGCAGCCCCGAACCCGGGACGGCACCCAATGAGCAGTTCTTC.

On this clonotype itself: A much larger clone lies a single base off, so this may be a read error. The chain uses TRBV5-4 and TRBJ2-5; unclear D gene. The CDR3 sequence is 14 residues long. Looked up from germline, CDR1 is SGHNT and CDR2 is YYREEE (reference sequence). The CDR3 spells CASSPRARQETKYF. CDR3 in DNA: TGTGCCAGCAGCCCCCGGGCCAGACAAGAGACCAAGTACTTC.

This clonotype was recorded at least ten times. The V call is TRBV20-1, the J call TRBJ2-3, with 8 positions matching TRBD2. V was clipped by 3 bases and J by 1 base; unmatched bases: 3. Per the germline V gene, CDR1 is DFQATT and CDR2 is SNEGSKA (reference sequence). This CDR3 comprises 14 residues. The CDR3 DNA sequence: TGCAGTGCTAGCGGGGGGGCCCGCACAGATACGCAGTATTTT. Amino acid sequence: CSASGGARTDTQYF.

This clonotype turned up a few times. The gene calls are TRBV2 and TRBJ1-1; D is ambiguous. CDR3 size: 13 residues. Germline-derived CDR1 and CDR2 are SNHLY and FYNNEI. V was trimmed by 7 bases and J by 8 bases, leaving 17 bases between them. For the CDR3, the DNA is TGTGCCAGCAAGAACCACGGGTCTACGGAAGCTTTCTTT. Amino acids: CASKNHGSTEAFF.

The chain recombines TRBV27 with TRBJ2-2, with 8 nucleotides matching TRBD1. The CDR3 runs to 15 residues. CDR1 is MNHEY and CDR2 is SMNVEV in the germline V gene (reference sequence). V gave up 5 bases and J gave up 3 bases; unmatched junction bases: 5. CDR3 region: CASSSHRGYTGELFF. The CDR3 DNA follows: TGTGCCAGCAGTAGCCACAGGGGGTACACCGGGGAGCTGTTTTTT.

The chain is built from TRBV10-3 and TRBJ1-1; 9 positions agree with TRBD1. CDR1 and CDR2 (germline): ENHRY, SYGVKD. The CDR3 length is 16 residues. The V and J ends lost 0 bases and 4 bases, in that order; junction bases with no gene match: 6. CDR3 DNA sequence: TGTGCCATCAGTGAGTCGGTGACAGGGGGGAGCACTGAAGCTTTCTTT. It translates to CAISESVTGGSTEAFF.

Of note for this clonotype: The junction does not match germline at one end; this may be a read error. This chain links TRBV20-1 with TRBJ1-2; D remains ambiguous. There are 10 residues in the CDR3. Germline-derived CDR1 and CDR2 are DFQATT and SNEGSKA (reference sequence). The CDR3 region has the DNA TGCAGTGCTAGCCGGTATGGCTACATCTTC. This translates into CSASRYGYIF.

The chain is built from TRBV7-6 and TRBJ1-4; D perhaps matches TRBD1 (5 bases). Germline V gene data show CDR1 as SGHVS and CDR2 as FNYEAQ. The CDR3 has 15 amino acids. Trimming left V 3 bases short and J 8 bases short, with 16 bases between. The CDR3 DNA is TGTGCCAGCAGCTTGACTCCGGAGGGGAAAGAAAAACTGTTTTTT. Translating gives CASSLTPEGKEKLFF.

The chain recombines TRBV12-3 or TRBV12-4 with TRBJ2-3; TRBD1 matches 9 bases. The length of the CDR3 is 15 residues. With V trimmed by 6 bases and J by 3 bases, 7 bases remained unmatched. The CDR3 spells CASREQGANTDTQYF. The CDR3, as DNA: TGTGCCAGCAGGGAACAGGGGGCGAATACAGATACGCAGTATTTT.

The gene calls are TRBV12-3 or TRBV12-4 and TRBJ1-4; D call uncertain. The CDR3 totals 15 residues. Trimming pared 8 bases from V and 0 bases from J, leaving 13 bases between. CDR3 DNA: TGTGCCAGCGGTGGTGAGCTCGCAACTAATGAAAAACTGTTTTTT. As protein: CASGGELATNEKLFF.

This clonotype was found many times. The chain employs TRBV12-3 or TRBV12-4 and TRBJ2-2; D is ambiguous. The CDR3 has 15 residues. Trimming stripped 3 bases from V and 3 bases from J, with 11 bases between. The CDR3 is CASSLLRRHTGELFF. For the CDR3, the DNA is TGTGCCAGCAGTTTGCTCAGAAGACACACCGGGGAGCTGTTTTTT.